This T cell receptor beta chain was sequenced during a study of T cell repertoires in cytomegalovirus infection. Study details: It was the public TCR beta signatures that indicated both CMV infection and matching HLA type. Study observations and caveats: HLA-C-restricted CMV-specific TCR beta clonotypes prevailed in the ex vivo response. Identification of carriers of CMV plus the relevant HLA was performed using cumulative public TCR beta family frequency.

The table lists this clonotype with many counts. The antigen remains undetermined. The V gene end was trimmed by 6 bases and the J gene end by 2 bases; junction bases not matched to a gene: 6. The germline V gene has CDR1 SGHTA and CDR2 FQGNSA. The CDR3 is 14 residues long. MiXCR, run by TCRdb on the reads, gives a single entry per CDR3 protein. Of more than 200,000 distinct CDR3 sequences listed, approximately 8.3% are singletons. The V call is TRBV7-2, the J call TRBJ2-7; 8 bases match TRBD1. The sample taken for sequencing was PBMCs. The clonotype originates from a human donor in good health (CMV status not recorded). Some clones in this sample may be carry-over from other donors' samples. CDR3 amino acids: CASSLQGGTYEQYF. The DNA for the CDR3 is TGTGCCAGCAGTTTACAGGGGGGAACCTACGAGCAGTACTTC. The full variable domain, in which reference TRBV7-2 and TRBJ2-7 provide the parts outside the CDR3, is GAGVSQSPSNKVTEKGKDVELRCDPISGHTALYWYRQSLGQGLEFLIYFQGNSAPDKSGLPSDRFSAERTGGSVSTLTIQRTQQEDSAVYLCASSLQGGTYEQYFGPGTRLTVT.